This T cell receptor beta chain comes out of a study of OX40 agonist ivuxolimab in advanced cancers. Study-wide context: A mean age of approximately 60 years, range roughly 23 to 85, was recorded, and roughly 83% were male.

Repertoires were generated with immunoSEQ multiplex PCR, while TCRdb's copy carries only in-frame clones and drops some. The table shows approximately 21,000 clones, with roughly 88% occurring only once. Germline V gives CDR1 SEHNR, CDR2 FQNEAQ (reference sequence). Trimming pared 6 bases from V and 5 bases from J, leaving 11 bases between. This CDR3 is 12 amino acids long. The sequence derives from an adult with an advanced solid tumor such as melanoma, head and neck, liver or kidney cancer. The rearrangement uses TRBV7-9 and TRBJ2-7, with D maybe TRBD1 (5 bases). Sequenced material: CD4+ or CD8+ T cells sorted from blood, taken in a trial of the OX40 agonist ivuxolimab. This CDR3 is CASSQGFHEQYF. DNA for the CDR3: TGTGCCAGCAGTCAGGGTTTTCACGAGCAGTACTTC. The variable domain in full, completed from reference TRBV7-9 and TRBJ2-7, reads DTGVSQNPRHKITKRGQNVTFRCDPISEHNRLYWYRQTLGQGPEFLTYFQNEAQLEKSRLLSDRFSAERPKGSFSTLEIQRTEQGDSAMYLCASSQGFHEQYFGPGTRLTVT.